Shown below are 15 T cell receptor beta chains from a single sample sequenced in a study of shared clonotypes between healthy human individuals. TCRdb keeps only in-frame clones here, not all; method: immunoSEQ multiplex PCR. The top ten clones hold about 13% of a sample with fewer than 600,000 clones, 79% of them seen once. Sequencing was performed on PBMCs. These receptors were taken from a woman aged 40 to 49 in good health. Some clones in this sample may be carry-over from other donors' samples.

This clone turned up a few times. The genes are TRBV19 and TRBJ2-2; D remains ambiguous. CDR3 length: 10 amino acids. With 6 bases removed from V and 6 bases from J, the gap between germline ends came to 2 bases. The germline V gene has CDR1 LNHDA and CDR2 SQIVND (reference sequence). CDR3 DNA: TGTGCCAGTAGGTCCGGGGAGCTGTTTTTT. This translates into CASRSGELFF.

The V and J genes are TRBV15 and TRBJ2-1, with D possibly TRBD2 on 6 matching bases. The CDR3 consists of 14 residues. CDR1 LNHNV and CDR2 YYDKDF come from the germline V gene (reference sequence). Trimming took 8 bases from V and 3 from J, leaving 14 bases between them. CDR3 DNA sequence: TGTGCCACCGGTACTAGCTCTTACTACAATGAGCAGTTCTTC. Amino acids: CATGTSSYYNEQFF.

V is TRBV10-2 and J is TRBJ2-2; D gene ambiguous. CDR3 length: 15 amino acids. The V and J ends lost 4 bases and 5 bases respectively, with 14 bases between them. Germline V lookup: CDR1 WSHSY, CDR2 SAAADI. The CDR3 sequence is CASSAGFGPTGELFF. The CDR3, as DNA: TGCGCCAGCAGTGCCGGATTTGGGCCAACCGGGGAGCTGTTTTTT.

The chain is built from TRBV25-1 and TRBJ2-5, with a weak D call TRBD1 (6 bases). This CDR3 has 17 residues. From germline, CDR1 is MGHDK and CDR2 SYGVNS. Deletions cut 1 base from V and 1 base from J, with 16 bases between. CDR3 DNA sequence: TGTGCCAGCAGTGAATTACAGGGTATAGCGCTCCAAGAGACCCAGTACTTC. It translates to CASSELQGIALQETQYF. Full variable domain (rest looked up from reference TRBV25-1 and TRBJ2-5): EADIYQTPRYLVIGTGKKITLECSQTMGHDKMYWYQQDPGMELHLIHYSYGVNSTEKGDLSSESTVSRIRTEHFPLTLESARPSHTSQYLCASSELQGIALQETQYFGPGTRLLVL.

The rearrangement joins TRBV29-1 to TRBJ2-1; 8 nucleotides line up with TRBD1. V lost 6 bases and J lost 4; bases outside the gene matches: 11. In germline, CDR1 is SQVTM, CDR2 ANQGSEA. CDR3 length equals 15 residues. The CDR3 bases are TGCAGCGTCGTGGACAGGGAATACGTTTACAATGAGCAGTTCTTC. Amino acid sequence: CSVVDREYVYNEQFF.

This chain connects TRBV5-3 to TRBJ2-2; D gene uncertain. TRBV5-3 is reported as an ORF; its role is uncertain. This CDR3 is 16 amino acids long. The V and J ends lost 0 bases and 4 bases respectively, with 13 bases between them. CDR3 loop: CARSLVVSLGTGELFF. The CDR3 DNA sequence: TGTGCCAGAAGCTTGGTTGTCTCTCTGGGCACCGGGGAGCTGTTTTTT.

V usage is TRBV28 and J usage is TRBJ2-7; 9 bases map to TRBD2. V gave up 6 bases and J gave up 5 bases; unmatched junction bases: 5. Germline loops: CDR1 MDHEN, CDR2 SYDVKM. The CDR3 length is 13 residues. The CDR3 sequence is CASSGTSTHEQYF. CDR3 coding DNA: TGTGCCAGCAGCGGGACTAGCACCCACGAGCAGTACTTC.

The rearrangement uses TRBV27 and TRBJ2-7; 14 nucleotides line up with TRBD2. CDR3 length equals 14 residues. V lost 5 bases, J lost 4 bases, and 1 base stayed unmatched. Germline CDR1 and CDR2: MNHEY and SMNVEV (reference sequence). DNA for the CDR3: TGTGCCAGCAGTGGGACTAGCGGGAGTTACGAGCAGTACTTC. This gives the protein CASSGTSGSYEQYF.

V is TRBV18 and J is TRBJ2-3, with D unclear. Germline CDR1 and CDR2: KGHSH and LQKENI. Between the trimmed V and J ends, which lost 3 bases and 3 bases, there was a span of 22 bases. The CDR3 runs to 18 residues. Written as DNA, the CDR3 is TGTGCCAGCTCACCGCGCCTACCCGAGGTGGCTGAAACAGATACGCAGTATTTT. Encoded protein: CASSPRLPEVAETDTQYF. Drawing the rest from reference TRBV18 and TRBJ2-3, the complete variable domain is NAGVMQNPRHLVRRRGQEARLRCSPMKGHSHVYWYRQLPEEGLKFMVYLQKENIIDESGMPKERFSAEFPKEGPSILRIQQVVRGDSAAYFCASSPRLPEVAETDTQYFGPGTRLTVL.

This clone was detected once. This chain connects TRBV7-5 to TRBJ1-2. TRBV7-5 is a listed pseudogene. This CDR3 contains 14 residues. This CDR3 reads CVRSLAPANYGYTF. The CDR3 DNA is TGTGTCAGAAGCTTAGCTCCAGCCAACTATGGCTACACCTTC.

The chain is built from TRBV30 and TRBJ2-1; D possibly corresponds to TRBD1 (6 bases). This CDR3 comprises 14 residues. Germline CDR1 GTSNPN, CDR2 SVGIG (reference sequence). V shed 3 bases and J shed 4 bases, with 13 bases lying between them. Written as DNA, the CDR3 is TGTGCCTGGAGAAGTTTAGGGGGATACAATGAGCAGTTCTTC. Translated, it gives CAWRSLGGYNEQFF.

Here the CDR3 reads CASRAGSQVKQYF. The CDR3 region has the DNA TGTGCCAGCAGGGCAGGGTCGCAAGTGAAGCAGTACTTC. The chain joins TRBV6-1 to TRBJ2-7, with D maybe TRBD1 (5 bases). V lost 6 bases and J lost 8, with 17 bases in between. This CDR3 is built from 13 residues. Per germline, CDR1 MNHNS and CDR2 SASEGT.

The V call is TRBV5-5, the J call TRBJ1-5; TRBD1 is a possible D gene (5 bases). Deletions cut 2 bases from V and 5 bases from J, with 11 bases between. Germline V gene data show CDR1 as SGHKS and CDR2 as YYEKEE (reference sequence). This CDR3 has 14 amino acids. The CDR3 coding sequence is TGTGCCAGCAGCTTCCGGGGCTTCGATCAGCCCCAGCATTTT. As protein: CASSFRGFDQPQHF.

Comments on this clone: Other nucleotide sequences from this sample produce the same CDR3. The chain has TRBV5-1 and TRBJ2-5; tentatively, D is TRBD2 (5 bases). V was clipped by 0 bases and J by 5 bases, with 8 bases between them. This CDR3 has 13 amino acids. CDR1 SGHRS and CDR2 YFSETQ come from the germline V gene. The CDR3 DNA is TGCGCCAGCAGCTTGGGTGGCGGGGAGACCCAGTACTTC. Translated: CASSLGGGETQYF.

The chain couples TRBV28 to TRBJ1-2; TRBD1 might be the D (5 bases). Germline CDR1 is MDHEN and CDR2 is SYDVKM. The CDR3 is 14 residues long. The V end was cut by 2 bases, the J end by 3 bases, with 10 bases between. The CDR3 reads CASSLVQGDYGYTF. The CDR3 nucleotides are TGTGCCAGCAGTTTAGTGCAGGGAGACTATGGCTACACCTTC.